The entry below gives a single T cell receptor (beta chain) sequence along with its context. Its antigen remains undetermined. No base quality information exists; no much larger clone differs at one position. The data belong to a study of spatial heterogeneity in lung cancer (dated by TCRdb to 2018 to 2020). Broadly, across the study: Beta-chain transcripts were consistently detected in greater numbers than alpha-chain transcripts, which likely reflects a higher abundance of beta-chain transcripts. Both alpha and beta chains were TCR-sequenced in samples taken at surgery, namely 220 tumor regions, approximately 66 matched nontumor lung samples and 55 to 60 PBMC samples. Nonsynonymous mutation counts, determined by whole-exome sequencing of tumor tissue, were related to TCR repertoire features. The study quantitatively compared TCR alpha and beta repertoires across multiple tumor regions, matched nontumor lung and blood in non-small cell lung cancer. In the raw uncorrected reads, each unique combination of TCR and UMI appeared more than ten times on average.

From a lookup of the germline V gene, CDR1 and CDR2 are SNHLY and FYNNEI. V loses 7 bases of germline sequence and J loses 1 base, and the interval between the two ends is 12 bases. Its CDR3 holds 14 amino acids, cysteine through phenylalanine. The read is trimmed to its CDR3 DNA, 42 bases read in frame from base 1. Library creation used 5' RACE. For sequencing, a NextSeq 500 was employed. To allow correction of PCR and sequencing errors, the TCR library protocol tagged every TCR cDNA molecule with a unique molecular identifier. The original pipeline was this. TCR identification, UMI-based error correction and CDR3 extraction were performed with Decombinator tools. TCRs above a frequency of 2 per 1,000, corresponding to the top 1% of the tumor frequency distribution, were defined as expanded. Renyi diversity was computed with the R vegan package after each repertoire had been subsampled 100 times to 5,000 TCRs. CDR3 similarity networks were built from amino acid triplet string-kernel similarity, connecting CDR3s with pairwise similarity above 0.82. The public reads were quality trimmed at Q25 with fastp and then assembled into clones with MiXCR by TCRdb, keeping productive beta chains. Entries that share a CDR3 protein sequence are merged under the most common genes and DNA. The V and J calls and clone size are TCRdb's, not the authors'. The table for this sample lists roughly 20,000 distinct CDR3 sequences; approximately 4.2% of them were counted only once. The ten most abundant clones make up 6.5% to 9% of the sample.

The time point label, as the study defines it: sample taken at primary tumor resection. Samples were obtained from over 70 patients with early-stage, untreated non-small cell lung cancer from the lung TRACERx cohort. Whole RNA extracted from tumor and nontumor lung tissue, or from cryopreserved PBMC samples, was used for TCR sequencing without cell sorting. Patients were selected for TCR sequencing only if sufficient RNA was available from at least two tumor regions. Here is what the overall study found, with its caveats: Confirming at a functional level the hypothesis that regional TCRs recognize regional mutations was considered to require additional single-cell paired TCR alpha and beta sequencing. Ubiquitous expanded tumor TCRs showed up in blood more often at tumor resection than at routine follow-up.

The specimen comprised PBMCs, sampled at surgery. The chain joins TRBV2 to TRBJ2-3, with a weak D call of TRBD2 (7 bases match). The receptor was isolated from a male donor with early-stage non-small cell lung cancer. The CDR3 protein: CASKKGGGTDTQYF. DNA sequence: TGTGCCAGCAAGAAGGGGGGGGGCACAGATACGCAGTATTTT.